A selection of T cell receptor beta chains follows, all from one sample in a study of CD8 T cells in Susac syndrome. From the immunoSEQ multiplex PCR reads, TCRdb called clonotypes with MiXCR, one entry per CDR3 protein. The sample has 95,000 to 150,000 distinct CDR3 sequences; 90% to 95% are singletons. The sequenced material came from CD8+ T cells from PBMCs. These receptors came from a human donor with Susac syndrome. The CDR3 runs from the conserved cysteine through the conserved F or W. D genes are given only for firm matches. Rows give clone size only sometimes, using once, few, many, or a class for an expanded clone.

j_call | v_call | clone_size | d_call | cdr3_aa | cdr3_nt
TRBJ2-2 | TRBV13 | NA | TRBD2 | CASSSMGGINTGELFF | TGTGCCAGCAGCTCCATGGGGGGGATTAACACCGGGGAGCTGTTTTTT
TRBJ1-2 | TRBV24-1 | NA | TRBD1 | CATSDGTGDGYTF | TGTGCCACCAGTGACGGGACAGGGGATGGCTACACCTTC
TRBJ2-1 | TRBV27 | NA | NA | CASSYRGGEQFF | TGTGCCAGCAGTTACCGCGGCGGTGAGCAGTTCTTC
TRBJ1-2 | TRBV9 | NA | NA | CASSVGGSRYGYTF | TGTGCCAGCAGCGTTGGGGGGAGTCGCTATGGCTACACCTTC
TRBJ2-7 | TRBV7-9 | NA | TRBD2 | CASSNLADGGYEQYF | TGTGCCAGCAGTAATCTAGCGGACGGAGGCTACGAGCAGTACTTC
TRBJ2-2 | TRBV7-9 | NA | NA | CASSPVTGPTGELFF | TGTGCCAGCAGCCCCGTGACAGGACCCACCGGGGAGCTGTTTTTT
TRBJ2-1 | TRBV15 | once | TRBD2 | CATSRDRGSGINEQFF | TGTGCCACCAGCAGAGATCGCGGTAGCGGGATAAATGAGCAGTTCTTC
TRBJ1-3 | TRBV30 | NA | NA | CAWSDTGSGNTIYF | TGTGCCTGGAGTGACACAGGGTCTGGAAACACCATATATTTT
TRBJ1-1 | TRBV5-1 | NA | NA | CASSFGGRAFF | TGCGCCAGCAGCTTCGGCGGGAGAGCTTTCTTT
TRBJ1-1 | TRBV20-1 | once | NA | CSAEYRAEAFF | TGCAGTGCTGAATACAGGGCAGAAGCTTTCTTT
TRBJ2-7 | TRBV12-3/TRBV12-4 | NA | NA | CASSLSDRNYEQYF | TGTGCCAGCAGTCTATCGGACAGAAACTACGAGCAGTACTTC
TRBJ2-1 | TRBV20-1 | once | TRBD2 | CSAVKLATSSVDEQFF | TGCAGTGCTGTCAAGCTCGCGACTAGCTCGGTAGATGAGCAGTTCTTC
TRBJ1-2 | TRBV20-1 | NA | TRBD1 | CSARDADRGYGYTF | TGCAGTGCTAGAGACGCGGACAGGGGCTATGGCTACACCTTC
TRBJ2-7 | TRBV29-1 | NA | NA | CSADTTYEQYF | TGCAGCGCGGACACAACCTACGAGCAGTACTTC
TRBJ1-2 | TRBV20-1 | NA | NA | CSARGPEGYGYTF | TGCAGTGCTAGAGGACCAGAGGGGTATGGCTACACCTTC
TRBJ1-2 | TRBV4-2 | NA | TRBD1 | CASSPRDRDPYGYTF | TGTGCCAGCAGCCCCCGGGACAGGGATCCCTATGGCTACACCTTC
TRBJ1-4 | TRBV29-1 | NA | NA | CSVPTGEKLFF | TGCAGCGTTCCCACTGGGGAAAAACTGTTTTTT
TRBJ1-1 | TRBV7-9 | once | NA | CASSSDGVTEAFF | TGTGCCAGCAGCTCGGACGGGGTCACTGAAGCTTTCTTT
TRBJ2-1 | TRBV20-1 | NA | TRBD2 | CSARDPEGTSLLNYNEQFF | TGCAGTGCTAGAGATCCCGAAGGGACTAGCCTCCTTAACTACAATGAGCAGTTCTTC
TRBJ2-1 | TRBV19 | NA | NA | CASSLAGTDNEQFF | TGTGCCAGTAGTCTCGCCGGGACTGACAATGAGCAGTTCTTC
TRBJ2-7 | TRBV6-1 | NA | NA | CASSEAMMNVEQYF | TGTGCCAGCAGTGAGGCCATGATGAACGTGGAGCAGTACTTC
TRBJ2-3 | TRBV30 | NA | TRBD2 | CAWTGTSGGATDTQYF | TGTGCCTGGACAGGGACTAGCGGGGGGGCCACAGATACGCAGTATTTT
TRBJ2-1 | TRBV18 | NA | NA | CASSHPSLGYNEQFF | TGTGCCAGCTCACACCCTAGCTTGGGGTACAATGAGCAGTTCTTC
TRBJ2-1 | TRBV12-3/TRBV12-4 | NA | TRBD2 | CASSLLADRGNEQFF | TGTGCCAGCAGTTTACTAGCGGATAGGGGCAATGAGCAGTTCTTC
TRBJ2-3 | TRBV6-2/TRBV6-3 | NA | TRBD2 | CASSYSAVGLVKDTQYF | TGTGCCAGCAGTTACTCGGCTGTGGGACTAGTAAAAGATACGCAGTATTTT
TRBJ2-2 | TRBV12-3/TRBV12-4 | NA | NA | CASSPDVRELFF | TGTGCCAGCAGCCCCGATGTAAGGGAGCTGTTTTTT
TRBJ2-1 | TRBV7-9 | NA | TRBD2 | CASSHSGSLYNEQFF | TGTGCCAGCAGCCATAGCGGGAGCCTCTACAATGAGCAGTTCTTC
TRBJ2-4 | TRBV20-1 | NA | TRBD2 | CSARASGWEDIQYF | TGCAGTGCTAGAGCTAGCGGGTGGGAGGACATTCAGTACTTC
TRBJ1-6 | TRBV9 | NA | NA | CASSAAGNSPLHF | TGTGCCAGCAGCGCGGCCGGGAATTCACCCCTCCACTTT
TRBJ2-1 | TRBV11-2 | NA | TRBD1 | CASSDTGASYYNEQFF | TGTGCCAGCAGCGATACAGGGGCGTCCTACTACAATGAGCAGTTCTTC
TRBJ2-7 | TRBV9 | NA | NA | CASSVGGAQSNEQYF | TGTGCCAGCAGCGTAGGAGGGGCCCAATCCAACGAGCAGTACTTC
TRBJ1-5 | TRBV21-1 | NA | NA | CASSKIGRRPPPNQPQHF | TGTGCCAGCAGCAAAATTGGGAGGAGACCCCCTCCCAATCAGCCCCAGCATTTT
TRBJ2-1 | TRBV25-1 | NA | TRBD2 | CASSESLLAGNANEQFF | TGTGCCAGCAGTGAATCCCTACTAGCGGGGAATGCCAATGAGCAGTTCTTC
TRBJ2-1 | TRBV27 | once | TRBD2 | CASSGSSYNEQFF | TGTGCCAGTAGCGGGAGCTCCTACAATGAGCAGTTCTTC
TRBJ2-1 | TRBV13 | NA | NA | CASSPEGSTYNEQFF | TGTGCCAGCAGCCCAGAGGGGAGCACGTACAATGAGCAGTTCTTC
TRBJ2-7 | TRBV30 | NA | TRBD1 | CAWSVDSLGQGYEQYF | TGTGCCTGGAGTGTAGACTCCCTGGGACAGGGGTACGAGCAGTACTTC
TRBJ2-3 | TRBV6-2/TRBV6-3 | NA | TRBD2 | CASRELAGDTDTQYF | TGTGCCAGCAGGGAACTAGCGGGAGACACAGATACGCAGTATTTT
TRBJ2-1 | TRBV11-2 | NA | NA | CASSLQAAYNEQFF | TGTGCCAGCAGCTTACAAGCGGCCTACAATGAGCAGTTCTTC
TRBJ2-3 | TRBV4-3 | NA | TRBD2 | CASSHRREGIDTQYF | TGCGCCAGCAGCCATAGGCGGGAGGGCATAGATACGCAGTATTTT
TRBJ1-6 | TRBV13 | NA | TRBD1 | CASSPGQGFYNSPLHF | TGTGCCAGCAGCCCTGGACAGGGGTTCTATAATTCACCCCTCCACTTT
TRBJ1-5 | TRBV6-5 | NA | TRBD1 | CASSYGQAGQPQHF | TGTGCCAGCAGTTACGGACAGGCCGGTCAGCCCCAGCATTTT
TRBJ2-7 | TRBV30 | NA | TRBD1 | CAWSGGTGVGEQYF | TGTGCCTGGAGTGGAGGGACAGGGGTCGGCGAGCAGTACTTC
TRBJ2-7 | TRBV4-3 | once | NA | CASSQGGRGWDEQYF | TGCGCCAGCAGCCAAGGAGGTCGGGGATGGGACGAGCAGTACTTC
TRBJ2-3 | TRBV7-9 | once | NA | CASSRPTGWNADTQYF | TGTGCCAGCAGCCGCCCGACAGGTTGGAACGCAGATACGCAGTATTTT
TRBJ2-2 | TRBV18 | NA | NA | CASSPRAKGRTGELFF | TGTGCCAGCTCACCACGAGCGAAAGGGCGGACCGGGGAGCTGTTTTTT
TRBJ2-1 | TRBV7-6 | NA | NA | CASSLYGTQRHNEQFF | TGTGCCAGCAGCCTATACGGGACCCAAAGGCACAATGAGCAGTTCTTC
TRBJ2-7 | TRBV12-3/TRBV12-4 | NA | NA | CASSDNYEQYF | TGTGCCAGCAGTGACAATTACGAGCAGTACTTC
TRBJ1-1 | TRBV7-9 | once | NA | CASSLGPTAGRAFF | TGTGCCAGCAGCTTAGGACCGACGGCCGGGCGCGCTTTCTTT
TRBJ2-1 | TRBV11-2 | NA | TRBD1 | CASSPGQGFVNEQFF | TGTGCCAGCAGCCCCGGACAGGGGTTCGTCAATGAGCAGTTCTTC
TRBJ2-1 | TRBV3-1 | NA | TRBD2 | CASSQDLRTSAIPYNEQFF | TGTGCCAGCAGCCAAGATCTAAGGACTAGCGCGATCCCCTACAATGAGCAGTTCTTC